Shown below are 9 T cell receptor beta chains from a single sample sequenced in a study of identical twins. TCRdb itself ran the 5' RACE reads through MiXCR, one entry per CDR3 protein. The table has some 590,000 distinct CDR3 sequences, approximately 9.6% seen once; the top ten hold under 3.5%. These data also featured in a second study, about yellow fever vaccine responses in identical twins.

Sequenced input: PBMCs. Receptors were obtained from a woman younger than 35 in good health.

This clonotype was recorded many times. The rearrangement links TRBV29-1 to TRBJ2-7; D not certain. The CDR3 consists of 13 residues. Germline V lookup: CDR1 SQVTM, CDR2 ANQGSEA. V lost 5 bases and J lost 3, with 14 bases in between. CDR3: CSVPAAVGYEQYF. Written as DNA, the CDR3 is TGCAGCGTTCCGGCCGCGGTGGGCTACGAGCAGTACTTC.

The chain links TRBV7-2 to TRBJ2-7; D is undetermined. The CDR3 has 15 amino acids. Between the trimmed V and J ends, which lost 1 base and 3 bases, there was a span of 13 bases. Germline V gene lookup returns CDR1 SGHTA and CDR2 FQGNSA. CDR3 DNA sequence: TGTGCCAGCAGCTTAGATTGGGGAAAGGGCTACGAGCAGTACTTC. Translation gives CASSLDWGKGYEQYF. Complete variable domain (other parts from reference TRBV7-2 and TRBJ2-7): GAGVSQSPSNKVTEKGKDVELRCDPISGHTALYWYRQSLGQGLEFLIYFQGNSAPDKSGLPSDRFSAERTGGSVSTLTIQRTQQEDSAVYLCASSLDWGKGYEQYFGPGTRLTVT.

A few counts support this clonotype. The chain joins TRBV9 to TRBJ1-2, with D possibly being TRBD1 (5 bases). V lost 3 bases to trimming and J lost 8 bases, with 11 bases between them. Germline V gives CDR1 SGDLS, CDR2 YYNGEE. The CDR3 spans 12 residues. The CDR3 bases are TGTGCCAGCAGCGCGACAGTTGGGGGCTACACCTTC. Encoded protein: CASSATVGGYTF.

This clonotype was picked up many times. V is TRBV29-1 and J is TRBJ2-5; D gene unclear. Per the germline V gene, CDR1 is SQVTM and CDR2 is ANQGSEA. The CDR3 sequence is 13 residues long. Trimming removed 4 bases from V and 4 bases from J, with 13 bases in between. The CDR3 protein is CSVVLAVRETQYF. The CDR3 DNA follows: TGCAGCGTTGTATTGGCGGTTCGAGAGACCCAGTACTTC.

The table lists this clonotype with a few counts. The V and J genes are TRBV27 and TRBJ2-5, with 12 bases that match TRBD2. The CDR3 is 18 amino acids. V trimming: 6 bases; J trimming: 5 bases; junction bases outside the gene matches: 16. Germline values: CDR1 MNHEY, CDR2 SMNVEV (reference sequence). This CDR3 is CASSSRLAGVSRGETQYF. The CDR3 DNA is TGTGCCAGCAGCTCCCGACTAGCGGGGGTCTCCAGAGGGGAGACCCAGTACTTC.

The genes are TRBV20-1 and TRBJ2-3; D might be TRBD1 or TRBD2, each matching 5 bases. Per the germline V gene, CDR1 is DFQATT and CDR2 is SNEGSKA (reference sequence). Trimming removed 6 bases at V and 5 bases at J, with 18 bases between. The CDR3 has 14 residues. As DNA, the CDR3 is TGCAGTGCCCGGCGGCAGGGAGTAGGAGATACGCAGTATTTT. Encoded protein: CSARRQGVGDTQYF.

This chain connects TRBV7-9 to TRBJ2-7; TRBD1 aligns across 10 bases. CDR1 and CDR2 (germline): SEHNR, FQNEAQ (reference sequence). The CDR3 totals 15 residues. Trimming removed 4 bases from V and 2 bases from J; junction bases left unmatched: 5. CDR3 region: CASSWSGTGAYEQYF. As DNA, the CDR3 is TGTGCCAGCAGCTGGTCCGGGACAGGGGCCTACGAGCAGTACTTC.

This clonotype has ten or more counts. The chain employs TRBV24-1 and TRBJ2-3; D remains ambiguous. Germline V gene sequence: CDR1 KGHDR, CDR2 SFDVKD. Trimming cost V 5 bases and J 4 bases, with 6 bases left between them. CDR3 length: 12 residues. The CDR3 region is CATSGNPDTQYF. The CDR3 DNA reads as TGTGCCACCAGTGGAAACCCAGATACGCAGTATTTT.

This clonotype was observed many times. The rearrangement joins TRBV6-5 to TRBJ2-1; possibly TRBD2 for D (6 bases). In germline, CDR1 is MNHEY, CDR2 SVGAGI. CDR3 length: 14 residues. V lost 4 bases and J lost 5, with 12 bases in between. The CDR3: CASSFTGTHNEQFF. The CDR3 DNA reads as TGTGCCAGCAGTTTCACCGGGACTCACAATGAGCAGTTCTTC.